This T cell receptor beta chain originates from a study of radiation and T cells in renal cell carcinoma. Profiled with immunoSEQ multiplex PCR; TCRdb holds only in-frame clones, not every one. The table has 100,000 to 150,000 clones, roughly 80% seen once. Regarding time point: baseline pretreatment blood. As to treatment: 15 Gy SBRT to primary tumor, nephrectomy 4 weeks later. Radiation-treated patients gave blood at baseline, week 2 and week 4. Sequenced here: blood, sampled from a patient whose treatment included radiotherapy and nephrectomy. The receptor was isolated from a woman aged 60-75 years with renal cell carcinoma.

Here the CDR3 DNA reads TGTGCCAGCAGTTACCCGAGTAGCGCGGGGGGGACAGATACGCAGTATTTT. Amino acids: CASSYPSSAGGTDTQYF. This sequence joins TRBV2 and TRBJ2-3; 9 nucleotides align to TRBD2. With 5 bases clipped from V and 3 bases from J, the junction kept 12 bases outside the gene matches. This CDR3 comprises 17 residues. Looked up from germline, CDR1 is SNHLY and CDR2 is FYNNEI.